The clone carrying this T cell receptor beta chain was seen at least ten times. Conversion of TCR transcripts into cDNA relied on 5'RACE template switching, which added a universal primer site and UMIs. TCRdb used MiXCR to reprocess the 5' RACE reads, holding one entry per CDR3 protein. The table lists fewer than 450,000 distinct CDR3 sequences, roughly 8.6% of them singletons, with under 20% in the top ten. This entry belongs to a study of T cells after yellow fever vaccination. V lost 6 bases, J lost 4 bases, and 12 bases lay in between. Germline-derived CDR1 and CDR2 are SEHNR and FQNEAQ (reference sequence). This CDR3 contains 13 residues.

This sample comprised PBMCs, obtained approximately 40 days after the first yellow fever vaccination. This chain uses TRBV7-9 with TRBJ1-1; D is perhaps TRBD1 (6 bases). This TCR derives from a man between 18 and 35 years old who received the YFV17D yellow fever vaccine. For the CDR3, the DNA is TGTGCCAGCAGGCGAGACAGGCCCACTGAAGCTTTCTTT. This translates into CASRRDRPTEAFF.